The present T cell receptor (beta chain) was sequenced within a study of T cell repertoires in cytomegalovirus infection. The CDR3 consists of 14 residues. V dropped 1 base and J dropped 3 bases, with 10 bases sitting between them. The germline CDR1 and CDR2 sequences are SGHNT and YYREEE (reference sequence). Worth noting for this clonotype: Its antigen is unidentified.

Via MiXCR, TCRdb re-called the reads, giving one row per CDR3 protein. The repertoire holds over 100,000 distinct CDR3 sequences, with under 30% as singletons. This material consisted of CD8+ T cells from cultured PBMCs, taken from culture after CMV antigen stimulation. The chain couples TRBV5-4 to TRBJ1-1; D might be TRBD1 (6 bases). The receptor's source is a human donor in good health (CMV status not recorded). Some clones in this sample may be carry-over from other donors' samples. CDR3 loop: CASSLYRTDTEAFF. In nucleotides, the CDR3 is TGTGCCAGCAGCTTGTATAGGACAGACACTGAAGCTTTCTTT. Variable domain in full (rest from reference TRBV5-4 and TRBJ1-1): ETGVTQSPTHLIKTRGQQVTLRCSSQSGHNTVSWYQQALGQGPQFIFQYYREEENGRGNFPPRFSGLQFPNYSSELNVNALELDDSALYLCASSLYRTDTEAFFGQGTRLTVV.